One T cell receptor beta chain is described in this entry. The data are from a study of blood T cell repertoires in COVID-19. Study context: Acute and convalescent COVID-19 samples came from the United States, Italy and Spain. In each case, the material was cDNA or gDNA derived from T cells, B-cell-depleted T cells, or PBMCs.

In the original workflow: Estimation of nucleated cell counts relied on the amplification of reference gene primers. Method: immunoSEQ multiplex PCR; TCRdb's copy keeps in-frame clones and lacks some. The V and J calls and the clone size are those of that table, but D and trimming were determined from the DNA. Of 50,000 to 75,000 clones listed, roughly 82% are singletons. This CDR3 has 14 amino acids. Per germline, CDR1 SGDLS and CDR2 YYNGEE. The ends were cut back, 0 bases at V and 9 bases at J, with 10 bases in the middle. Sequenced input: peripheral blood. This sequence originates from a human donor in a cohort sampled during active COVID-19. The chain has TRBV9 and TRBJ1-6; TRBD1 is a possible D gene (5 bases). Here the CDR3 DNA reads TGTGCCAGCAGCGTAGGCAGGGTCGGTTCACCCCTCCACTTT. It codes for CASSVGRVGSPLHF.